One and the same sample provided the 2 T cell receptor beta chains below, sequenced in a study of blood T cell repertoires in COVID-19. Profiling relied on immunoSEQ multiplex PCR, and the TCRdb table lists in-frame clones only, not all of them. The sample yields tens of thousands of clones, roughly 83% seen once. The sample consisted of peripheral blood. The receptors were gathered from a man in his 70s with active COVID-19.

This clone was recorded a few times. The chain recombines TRBV5-1 with TRBJ1-1; 7 nucleotides match TRBD1. CDR3 length: 14 amino acids. V was pared by 3 bases and J by 4 bases, with 6 bases of the junction left unmatched. Germline V gene sequence: CDR1 SGHRS, CDR2 YFSETQ. CDR3 in DNA: TGCGCCAGCAGCTCCTTGGACAGGATCACTGAAGCTTTCTTT. This encodes CASSSLDRITEAFF.

V usage is TRBV7-2 and J usage is TRBJ1-5; 7 bases align to TRBD1. After removal of 1 base from V and 2 bases from J, the junction contained 2 bases not matched to a gene. The CDR3 loop spans 15 amino acids. In germline, CDR1 is SGHTA, CDR2 FQGNSA. CDR3 nucleotide sequence: TGTGCCAGCAGCTTAGTAGGGGGCGGCAATCAGCCCCAGCATTTT. This gives the protein CASSLVGGGNQPQHF.